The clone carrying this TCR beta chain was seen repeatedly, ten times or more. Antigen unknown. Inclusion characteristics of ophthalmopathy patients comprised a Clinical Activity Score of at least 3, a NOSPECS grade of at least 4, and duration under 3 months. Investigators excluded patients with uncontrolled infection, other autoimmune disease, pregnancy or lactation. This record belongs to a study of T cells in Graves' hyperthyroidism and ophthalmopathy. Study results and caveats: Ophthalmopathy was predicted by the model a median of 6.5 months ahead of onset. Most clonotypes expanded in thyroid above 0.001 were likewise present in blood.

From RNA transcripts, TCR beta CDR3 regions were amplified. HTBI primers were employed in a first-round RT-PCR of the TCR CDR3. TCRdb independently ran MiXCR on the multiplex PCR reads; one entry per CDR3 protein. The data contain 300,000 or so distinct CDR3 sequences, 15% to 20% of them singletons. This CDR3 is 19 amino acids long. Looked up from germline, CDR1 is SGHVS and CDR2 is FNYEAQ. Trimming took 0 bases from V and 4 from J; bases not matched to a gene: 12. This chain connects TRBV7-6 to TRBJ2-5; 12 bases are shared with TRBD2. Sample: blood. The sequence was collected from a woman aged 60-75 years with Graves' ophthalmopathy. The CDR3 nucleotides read TGTGCCAGCAGCTTAGCGGCTACGTATTCGACTAGCGGGAGAGAGACCCAGTACTTC. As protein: CASSLAATYSTSGRETQYF.